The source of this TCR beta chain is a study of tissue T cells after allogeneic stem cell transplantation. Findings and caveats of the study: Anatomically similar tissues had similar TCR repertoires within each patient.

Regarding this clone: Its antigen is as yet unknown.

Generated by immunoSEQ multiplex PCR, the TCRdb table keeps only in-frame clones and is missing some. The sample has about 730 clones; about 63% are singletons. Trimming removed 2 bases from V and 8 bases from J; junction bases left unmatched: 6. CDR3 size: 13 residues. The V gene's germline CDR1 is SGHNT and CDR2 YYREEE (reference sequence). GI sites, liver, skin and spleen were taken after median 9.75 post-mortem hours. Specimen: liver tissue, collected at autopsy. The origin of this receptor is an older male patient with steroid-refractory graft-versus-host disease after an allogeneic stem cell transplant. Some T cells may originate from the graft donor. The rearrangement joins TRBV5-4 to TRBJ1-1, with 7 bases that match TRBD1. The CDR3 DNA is TGTGCCAGCAGCTTATCCGGGACAGCAGAAGCTTTCTTT. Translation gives CASSLSGTAEAFF.